The T cell receptor (beta chain) under discussion was sequenced for a study of T-cell reconstitution after alpha-beta-depleted transplantation in children. The TCRbeta library incorporated unique molecular identifiers. One entry per CDR3 protein, called by TCRdb with MiXCR from the PCR reads. This table has roughly 170,000 distinct CDR3 sequences, over 5.5% appearing once. This clonotype came up many times. The germline gives CDR1 DFQATT, CDR2 SNEGSKA (reference sequence). V was trimmed by 0 bases and J by 0 bases, leaving 18 bases between them. The CDR3 is made up of 17 amino acids. The sample was PBMCs from the stem cell graft donor, taken from the stem cell graft. This TCR derives from a human donor who donated a stem cell graft to a child with Wiskott-Aldrich syndrome. The gene calls are TRBV20-1 and TRBJ2-7; D is unresolved. In DNA form, the CDR3 reads TGCAGTGCTAGAGACCTTAGGCAAGGGCTGACCTCCTACGAGCAGTACTTC. It codes for CSARDLRQGLTSYEQYF.